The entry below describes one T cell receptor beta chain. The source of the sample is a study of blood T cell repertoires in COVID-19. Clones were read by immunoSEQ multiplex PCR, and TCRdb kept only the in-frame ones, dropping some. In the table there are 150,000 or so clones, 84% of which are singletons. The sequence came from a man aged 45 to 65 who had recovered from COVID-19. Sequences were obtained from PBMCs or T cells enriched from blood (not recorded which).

The DNA for the CDR3 is TGTGCCACCAGGGCAACAGGGTTAGATACGCAGTATTTT. Its protein is CATRATGLDTQYF. J is TRBJ2-3 and V is TRBV24-1, with D maybe TRBD1 (6 bases). Trimming removed 7 bases from V and 5 bases from J, with 12 bases in between. The CDR3 runs 13 residues. The germline gives CDR1 KGHDR, CDR2 SFDVKD.